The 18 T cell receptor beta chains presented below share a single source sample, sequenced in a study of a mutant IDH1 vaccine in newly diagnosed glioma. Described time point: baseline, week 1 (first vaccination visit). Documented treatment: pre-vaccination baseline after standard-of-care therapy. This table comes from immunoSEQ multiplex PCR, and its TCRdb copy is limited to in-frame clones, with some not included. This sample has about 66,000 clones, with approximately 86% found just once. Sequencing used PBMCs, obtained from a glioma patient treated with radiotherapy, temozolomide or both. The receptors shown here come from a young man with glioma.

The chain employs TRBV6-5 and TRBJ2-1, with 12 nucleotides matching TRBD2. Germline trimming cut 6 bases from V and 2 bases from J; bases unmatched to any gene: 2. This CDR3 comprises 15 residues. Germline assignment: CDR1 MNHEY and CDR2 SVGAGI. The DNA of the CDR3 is TGTGCCAGCAGACTAGCGGGGGGAACCTACAATGAGCAGTTCTTC. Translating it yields CASRLAGGTYNEQFF.

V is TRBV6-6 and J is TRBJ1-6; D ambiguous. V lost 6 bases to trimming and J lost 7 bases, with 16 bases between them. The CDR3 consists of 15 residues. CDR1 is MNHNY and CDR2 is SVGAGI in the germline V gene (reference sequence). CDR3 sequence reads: CASSPGGLTNSPLHF. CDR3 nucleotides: TGTGCCAGCAGCCCAGGTGGACTCACCAATTCACCCCTCCACTTT.

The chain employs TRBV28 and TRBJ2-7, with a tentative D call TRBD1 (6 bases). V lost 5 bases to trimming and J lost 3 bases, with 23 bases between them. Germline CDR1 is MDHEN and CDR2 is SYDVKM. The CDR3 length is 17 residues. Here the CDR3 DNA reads TGTGCCAGCAGTGAGATCAGGGGTGTACGGTTAGTCTACGAGCAGTACTTC. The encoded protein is CASSEIRGVRLVYEQYF.

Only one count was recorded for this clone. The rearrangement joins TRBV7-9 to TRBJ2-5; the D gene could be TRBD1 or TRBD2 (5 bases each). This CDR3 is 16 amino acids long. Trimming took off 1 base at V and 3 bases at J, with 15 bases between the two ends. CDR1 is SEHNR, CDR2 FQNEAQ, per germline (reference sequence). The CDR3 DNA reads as TGTGCCAGCAGCTTAGTACCGGGATTAGGGGAAGAGACCCAGTACTTC. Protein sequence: CASSLVPGLGEETQYF.

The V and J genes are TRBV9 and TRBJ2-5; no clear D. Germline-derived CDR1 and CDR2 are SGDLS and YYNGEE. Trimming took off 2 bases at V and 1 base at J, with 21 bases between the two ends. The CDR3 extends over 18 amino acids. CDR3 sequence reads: CASSVNDPRAPFQETQYF. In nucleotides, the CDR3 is TGTGCCAGCAGCGTCAATGACCCAAGGGCCCCTTTCCAAGAGACCCAGTACTTC.

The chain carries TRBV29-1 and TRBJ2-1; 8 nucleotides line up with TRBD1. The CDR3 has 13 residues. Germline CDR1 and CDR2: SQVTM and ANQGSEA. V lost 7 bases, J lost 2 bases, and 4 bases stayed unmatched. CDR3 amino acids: CSADRGTYNEQFF. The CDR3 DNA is TGCAGCGCCGACAGGGGAACCTACAATGAGCAGTTCTTC.

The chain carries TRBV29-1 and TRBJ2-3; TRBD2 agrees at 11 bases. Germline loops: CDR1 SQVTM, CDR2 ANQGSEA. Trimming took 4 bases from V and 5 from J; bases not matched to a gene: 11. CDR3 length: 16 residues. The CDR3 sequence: CSVARVAGGPVDTQYF. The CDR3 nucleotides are TGCAGCGTTGCTCGCGTAGCGGGGGGGCCGGTAGATACGCAGTATTTT.

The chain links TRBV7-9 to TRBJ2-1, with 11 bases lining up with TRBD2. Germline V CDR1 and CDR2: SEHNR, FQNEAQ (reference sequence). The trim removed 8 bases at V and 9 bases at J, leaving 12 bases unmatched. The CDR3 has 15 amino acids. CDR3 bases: TGTGCCAGCGAGGAGGTAGCGGGGGGGCAAGGTGAGCAGTTCTTC. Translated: CASEEVAGGQGEQFF. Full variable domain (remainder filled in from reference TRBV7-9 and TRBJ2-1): DTGVSQNPRHKITKRGQNVTFRCDPISEHNRLYWYRQTLGQGPEFLTYFQNEAQLEKSRLLSDRFSAERPKGSFSTLEIQRTEQGDSAMYLCASEEVAGGQGEQFFGPGTRLTVL.

The CDR3: CASKQFMNTEAFF. The CDR3 bases are TGTGCCAGCAAGCAGTTCATGAACACTGAAGCTTTCTTT. The gene calls are TRBV2 and TRBJ1-1; no clear D. This CDR3 is built from 13 residues. V lost 7 bases and J lost 0, with 9 bases in between. CDR1 is SNHLY, CDR2 FYNNEI, per germline.

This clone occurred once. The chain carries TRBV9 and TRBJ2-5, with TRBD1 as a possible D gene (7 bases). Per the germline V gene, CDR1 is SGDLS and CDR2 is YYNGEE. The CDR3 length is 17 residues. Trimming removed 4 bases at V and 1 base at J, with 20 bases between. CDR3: CASSFLGGQLLQETQYF. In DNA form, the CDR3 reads TGTGCCAGCAGCTTCTTGGGGGGACAGCTGCTCCAAGAGACCCAGTACTTC.

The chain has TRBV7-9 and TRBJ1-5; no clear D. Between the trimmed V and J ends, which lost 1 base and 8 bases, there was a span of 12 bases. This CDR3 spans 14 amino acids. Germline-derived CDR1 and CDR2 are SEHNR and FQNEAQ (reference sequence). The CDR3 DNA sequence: TGTGCCAGCAGCTTAGGGCAGGAACTCAAGCCCCAGCATTTT. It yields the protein CASSLGQELKPQHF.

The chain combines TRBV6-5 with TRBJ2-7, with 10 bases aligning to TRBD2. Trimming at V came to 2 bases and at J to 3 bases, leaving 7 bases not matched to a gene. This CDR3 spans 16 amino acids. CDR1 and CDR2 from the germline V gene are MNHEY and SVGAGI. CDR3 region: CASSYPASGGLYEQYF. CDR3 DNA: TGTGCCAGCAGTTACCCTGCTAGCGGGGGTCTCTACGAGCAGTACTTC.

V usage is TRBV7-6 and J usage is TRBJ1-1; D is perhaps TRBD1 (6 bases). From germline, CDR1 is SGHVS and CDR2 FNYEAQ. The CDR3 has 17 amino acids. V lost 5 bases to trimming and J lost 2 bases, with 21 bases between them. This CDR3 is CASSKKAGTLSNTEAFF. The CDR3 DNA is TGTGCCAGCAGCAAAAAAGCCGGGACACTATCCAACACTGAAGCTTTCTTT.

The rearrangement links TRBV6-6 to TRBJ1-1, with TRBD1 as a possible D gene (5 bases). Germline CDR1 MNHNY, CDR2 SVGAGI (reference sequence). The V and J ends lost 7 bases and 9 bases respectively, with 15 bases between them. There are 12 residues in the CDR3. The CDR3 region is CASTPGTAQAFF. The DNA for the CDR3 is TGTGCCAGCACCCCCGGGACGGCACAAGCTTTCTTT.

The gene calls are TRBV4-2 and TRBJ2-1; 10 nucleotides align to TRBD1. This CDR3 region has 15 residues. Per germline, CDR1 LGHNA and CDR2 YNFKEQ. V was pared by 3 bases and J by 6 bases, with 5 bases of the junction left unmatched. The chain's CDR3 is CASSHAGQGGNEQFF. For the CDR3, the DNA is TGTGCCAGCAGCCACGCTGGACAGGGGGGCAATGAGCAGTTCTTC.

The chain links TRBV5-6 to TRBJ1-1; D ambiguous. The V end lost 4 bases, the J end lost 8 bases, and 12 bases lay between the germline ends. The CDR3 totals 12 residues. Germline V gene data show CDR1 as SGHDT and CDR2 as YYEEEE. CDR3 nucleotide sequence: TGTGCCAGCAGCCCCGGGCTCGGCGAAGCTTTCTTT. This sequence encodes CASSPGLGEAFF.

The chain's CDR3 is CASSYVGSSQPQHF. The CDR3 DNA follows: TGTGCCAGCAGTTACGTGGGGTCTAGTCAGCCCCAGCATTTT. This chain connects TRBV6-5 to TRBJ1-5; no reliable D call. V shed 2 bases and J shed 6 bases, with 11 bases lying between them. This CDR3 region has 14 residues. From germline, CDR1 is MNHEY and CDR2 SVGAGI.

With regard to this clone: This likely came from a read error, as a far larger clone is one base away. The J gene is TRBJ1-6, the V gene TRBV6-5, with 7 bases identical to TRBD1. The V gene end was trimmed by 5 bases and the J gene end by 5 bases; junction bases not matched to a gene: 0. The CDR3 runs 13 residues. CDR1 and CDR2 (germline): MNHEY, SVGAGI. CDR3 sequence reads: CASSDRDNSPLHF. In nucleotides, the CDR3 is TGTGCCAGCAGTGACAGGGATAATTCACCCCTCCACTTT.